Listed below are T cell receptor beta chains from one sample, sequenced in a study of blood T cell repertoires in COVID-19. Only in-frame clones appear in the TCRdb table, and some are missing; sequencing was by immunoSEQ multiplex PCR. The sample shows about 59,000 clones, 65% to 80% of them seen only once. Sequenced material: peripheral blood. Source of these receptors: a human donor in a cohort sampled during active COVID-19. The CDR3 runs from the conserved cysteine through the conserved F or W. Fields, in order: J gene, V gene, clone size, D gene, CDR3 DNA, CDR3 protein. A D gene is named only where the DNA matches it firmly. Clone size is stated in some rows and not others, as once, few, many or a class when expanded.

TRBJ2-1 TRBV24-1 . TRBD2 TGTGCCACCAGTGATCGGACTAGCGGGAATGAGCAGTTCTTC CATSDRTSGNEQFF
TRBJ2-4 TRBV9 . TRBD1 TGTGCCAGCAGCGTAGGCCCCTCTCCCGGGACAGGGGGCCTGAGAGCCAAAAACATTCAGTACTTC CASSVGPSPGTGGLRAKNIQYF
TRBJ2-3 TRBV14 . TRBD2 TGTGCCAGCAGCCAAGACCCAGCGGGAGGAACAGATACGCAGTATTTT CASSQDPAGGTDTQYF
TRBJ2-7 TRBV18 . . TGTGCCAGCTCACCAGGGGGCACTCTCTCCTACGAGCAGTACTTC CASSPGGTLSYEQYF
TRBJ1-1 TRBV4-3 . . TGCGCCAGCAGCCAAGATCTCCAGTCCAACACTGAAGCTTTCTTT CASSQDLQSNTEAFF
TRBJ2-1 TRBV3-1/TRBV3-2 . . TGTGCCAGCAGTCCGTTTGGCGGGCCTTACAATGAGCAGTTCTTC CASSPFGGPYNEQFF
TRBJ2-1 TRBV4-3 . TRBD2 TGCGCCAGCAGCCGCCCTAAAGCGGGAGCCAGGGAGCAGTTCTTC CASSRPKAGAREQFF
TRBJ2-3 TRBV4-3 few TRBD2 TGCGCCAGCAGCCTTACCACCTTAGCGGGAGGGCGGGCAGATACGCAGTATTTT CASSLTTLAGGRADTQYF
TRBJ2-3 TRBV7-9 few TRBD2 TGTGCCAGCAGCTTGGGCACTAGCGGGAGGGCAGATACGCAGTATTTT CASSLGTSGRADTQYF
TRBJ2-5 TRBV19 few . TGTGCCAGTAGTGCCGTCGCAGGGATAGCCCAAGAGACCCAGTACTTC CASSAVAGIAQETQYF
TRBJ2-7 TRBV7-9 . . TGTGCCAGCAGCCCCGGGAGCTACGAGCAGTACTTC CASSPGSYEQYF
TRBJ1-1 TRBV5-1 . . TGCGCCAGCAGCTTGTCGGGGGCGGGGGATTACATGAACACTGAAGCTTTCTTT CASSLSGAGDYMNTEAFF
TRBJ1-4 TRBV12-3/TRBV12-4 . . TGTGCCAGCAGTTTACAACTCCCTGAAAAACTGTTTTTT CASSLQLPEKLFF
TRBJ2-5 TRBV10-3 . TRBD2 TGTGCCATCAGTGGGGGGACTAGCGGGGAGACCCAGTACTTC CAISGGTSGETQYF
TRBJ2-5 TRBV24-1 . TRBD1 TGTGCCACCGGACGGGACAGGGGTTCAGGCCAAGAGACCCAGTACTTC CATGRDRGSGQETQYF
TRBJ2-7 TRBV10-1 few . TGCGCCAGCAGTGAGTCGTTGCGGCAGACGGAGCAGTACTTC CASSESLRQTEQYF
TRBJ1-1 TRBV30 . . TGTGCCTGGAGTGTACTGTCAGGCATGAACACTGAAGCTTTCTTT CAWSVLSGMNTEAFF
TRBJ2-7 TRBV7-6 . TRBD1 TGTGCCAGCAGCTCAGGCAGGCGGGACAGGGTTTATGCGCAGTACTTC CASSSGRRDRVYAQYF
TRBJ2-1 TRBV7-9 . . TGTGCCAGCAGCTTACGGGTAAACCGCTACAATGAGCAGTTCTTC CASSLRVNRYNEQFF
TRBJ1-1 TRBV5-4 . . TGTGCCAGCAGCCCAGGCTCCCCGAAAACTGAAGCTTTCTTT CASSPGSPKTEAFF
TRBJ2-1 TRBV3-1/TRBV3-2 once TRBD2 TGTGCCAGCAGCCTGAGGACTAGCGGGAGACGGGATGAGCAGTTCTTC CASSLRTSGRRDEQFF
TRBJ2-7 TRBV4-2 few TRBD1 TGTGCCAGCAGCCAAGATATAGGGGGCCGCGCCTACGAGCAGTACTTC CASSQDIGGRAYEQYF
TRBJ1-3 TRBV2 few TRBD1 TGTGCCAGCAGGCCGGGACAGGGGGCAATCATATATTTT CASRPGQGAIIYF
TRBJ2-3 TRBV7-9 . TRBD2 TGTGCCAGCAGCATTAGCGGGAGTGGAACAGATACGCAGTATTTT CASSISGSGTDTQYF
TRBJ2-7 TRBV15 once TRBD1 TGTGCCACCAGCAGAGATTCCGGGACAGACTCCTACGAGCAGTACTTC CATSRDSGTDSYEQYF
TRBJ1-4 TRBV6-5 few TRBD1 TGTGCCAGCAGTTTCGTCCGGAGGGGGCGGAGTGAAAAACTGTTTTTT CASSFVRRGRSEKLFF
TRBJ1-1 TRBV4-2 . TRBD1 TGTGCCAGCAGCCATGGACAGGGGGAGTTTGCTTTCTTT CASSHGQGEFAFF
TRBJ1-3 TRBV6-5 . . TGTGCCAGCAGTAACGACTACTCTGGAAACACCATATATTTT CASSNDYSGNTIYF
TRBJ2-5 TRBV7-2 . TRBD1 TGTGCCAGCAGTCCGGGACAGTTAGCCCAAGAGACCCAGTACTTC CASSPGQLAQETQYF
TRBJ1-1 TRBV7-9 . . TGTGCCAGCAAAGGGGCGGAGAACACTGAAGCTTTCTTT CASKGAENTEAFF
TRBJ1-1 TRBV6-2/TRBV6-3 . . TGTGCCAGCAGTTACTCGACGCCAGTGGGGCGAATGAACACTGAAGCTTTCTTT CASSYSTPVGRMNTEAFF
TRBJ2-5 TRBV24-1 . TRBD2 TGTGCCACCAGTGCTCGACTAGCGGGAGACTCTGAGACCCAGTACTTC CATSARLAGDSETQYF
TRBJ2-2 TRBV11-2 . . TGTGCCAGCAGCTTCGCAGGCACCGGGGAGCTGTTTTTT CASSFAGTGELFF
TRBJ2-5 TRBV5-1 . . TGCGCCAGCAGCTTGGGGTCCACCGGGTTAGAGACCCAGTACTTC CASSLGSTGLETQYF
TRBJ2-5 TRBV28 once . TGTGCCAGCAGACTAAAAGAGACCCAGTACTTC CASRLKETQYF
TRBJ2-4 TRBV28 . TRBD1 TGTGCCAGCAGTCCTGACAGGGGTGTCAAAAACATTCAGTACTTC CASSPDRGVKNIQYF
TRBJ2-5 TRBV15 . TRBD2 TGTGCCACCAGCAGAGATCGGAGCGGGAGTGAGACCCAGTACTTC CATSRDRSGSETQYF
TRBJ1-5 TRBV27 . . TGTGCCAGCAGTCCCGATTCCCCTGGCCAGCCCCAGCATTTT CASSPDSPGQPQHF
TRBJ1-2 TRBV18 . TRBD1 TGTGCCAGCTCCCTCAGTACAGGGGACCGGAATGGCTACACCTTC CASSLSTGDRNGYTF
TRBJ2-1 TRBV5-1 . TRBD2 TGCGCCAGCAGCTTGGAACTAGCGGTAGTCAATGAGCAGTTCTTC CASSLELAVVNEQFF
TRBJ2-3 TRBV9 . TRBD2 TGTGCCAGCAGCGTCCAGCGGGAGCGCACAGATACGCAGTATTTT CASSVQRERTDTQYF
TRBJ2-3 TRBV6-2/TRBV6-3 . . TGTGCCAGCAGTTACTTTCTAGATACGCAGTATTTT CASSYFLDTQYF
TRBJ1-1 TRBV6-2/TRBV6-3 few TRBD1 TGTGCCAGCAGTTACCTCCGGACAGGGTGGGGCACTGAAGCTTTCTTT CASSYLRTGWGTEAFF
TRBJ1-3 TRBV5-4 once TRBD1 TGTGCCAGCAGCCCGGACAGGTCAAACACCATATATTTT CASSPDRSNTIYF
TRBJ2-3 TRBV12-5 once TRBD2 TGTGCTAGTGGTTCCGGGGGGGCTTCTAATACGCAGTATTTT CASGSGGASNTQYF
TRBJ2-4 TRBV19 . . TGTGCCAGTACCCAGTGGGTCCGGGGGGCGAAAAACATTCAGTACTTC CASTQWVRGAKNIQYF
TRBJ2-1 TRBV2 . TRBD2 TGTGCCAACCGAGAGACTAGCGGGACGGCTGAGCAGTTCTTC CANRETSGTAEQFF
TRBJ2-3 TRBV28 . . TGTGCCAGCGGAGCCAATACGCAGTATTTT CASGANTQYF
TRBJ2-3 TRBV30 . . TGTGCCTGGAGCCGAATAGTCGGAGATACGCAGTATTTT CAWSRIVGDTQYF
TRBJ2-2 TRBV9 . . TGTGCCAGCAGCGTAGGGGCGCGGGGGAACACCGGGGAGCTGTTTTTT CASSVGARGNTGELFF
TRBJ1-5 TRBV4-2 few . TGTGCCAGCAGCCAACCGGAAGGGGGCAATCAGCCCCAGCATTTT CASSQPEGGNQPQHF
TRBJ1-1 TRBV4-1 . . TGCGCCAGCAGCCAAGACAGGTCCTTCTTCTTT CASSQDRSFFF